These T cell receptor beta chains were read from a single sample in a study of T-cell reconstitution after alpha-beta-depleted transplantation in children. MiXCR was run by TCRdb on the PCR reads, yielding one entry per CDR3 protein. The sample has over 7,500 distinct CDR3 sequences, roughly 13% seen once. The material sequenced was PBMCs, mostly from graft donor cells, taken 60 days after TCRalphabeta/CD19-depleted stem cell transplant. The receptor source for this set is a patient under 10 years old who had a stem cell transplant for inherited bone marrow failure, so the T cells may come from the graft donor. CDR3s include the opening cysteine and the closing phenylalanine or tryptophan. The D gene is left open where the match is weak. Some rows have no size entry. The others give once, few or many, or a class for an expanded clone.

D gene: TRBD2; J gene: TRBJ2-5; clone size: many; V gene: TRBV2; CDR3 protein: CASSDSTSGVWETQYF; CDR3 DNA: TGTGCCAGCAGCGATTCGACTAGCGGGGTGTGGGAGACCCAGTACTTC
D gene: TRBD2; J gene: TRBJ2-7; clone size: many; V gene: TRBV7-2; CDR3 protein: CASSLGSGGFYEQYF; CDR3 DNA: TGTGCCAGCAGCTTAGGTAGCGGGGGATTTTACGAGCAGTACTTC
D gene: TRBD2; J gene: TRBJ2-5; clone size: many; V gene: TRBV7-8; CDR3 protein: CASSLEKREGHEETQYF; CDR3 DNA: TGTGCCAGCAGCTTAGAAAAGCGGGAGGGCCATGAAGAGACCCAGTACTTC
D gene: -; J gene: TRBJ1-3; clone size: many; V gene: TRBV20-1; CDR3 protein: CSARNRAGSLPGNTIYF; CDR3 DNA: TGCAGTGCTAGAAACAGGGCGGGGAGTCTCCCTGGAAACACCATATATTTT
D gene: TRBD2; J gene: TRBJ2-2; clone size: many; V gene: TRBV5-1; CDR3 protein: CASRRESTGELFF; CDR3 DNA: TGCGCCAGCAGGCGGGAGAGCACCGGGGAGCTGTTTTTT
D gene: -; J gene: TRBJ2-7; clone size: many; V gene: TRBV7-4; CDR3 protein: CASSTPGTYEQYF; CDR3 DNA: TGTGCCAGCAGCACCCCAGGCACCTACGAGCAGTACTTC
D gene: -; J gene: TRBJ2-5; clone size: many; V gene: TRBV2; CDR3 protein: CASLYVVGETQYF; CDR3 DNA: TGTGCCAGCTTATACGTTGTTGGGGAGACCCAGTACTTC
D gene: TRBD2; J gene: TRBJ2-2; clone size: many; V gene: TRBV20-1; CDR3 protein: CSALAGGENTGELFF; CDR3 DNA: TGCAGTGCTTTAGCGGGAGGGGAGAACACCGGGGAGCTGTTTTTT
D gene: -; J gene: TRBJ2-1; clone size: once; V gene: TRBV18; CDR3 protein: CASSPQGNEQFF; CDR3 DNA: TGTGCCAGCTCACCACAGGGGAATGAGCAGTTCTTC
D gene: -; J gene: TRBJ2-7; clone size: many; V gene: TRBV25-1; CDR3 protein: CASSDLNRLEQYF; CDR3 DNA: TGTGCCAGCAGTGACCTAAACAGGCTCGAGCAGTACTTC
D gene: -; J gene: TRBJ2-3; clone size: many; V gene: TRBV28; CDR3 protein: CASSPVRDTQYF; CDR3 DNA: TGTGCCAGCAGTCCAGTAAGGGATACGCAGTATTTT
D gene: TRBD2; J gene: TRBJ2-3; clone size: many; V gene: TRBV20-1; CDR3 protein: CSARDDSGSTDTQYF; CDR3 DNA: TGCAGTGCTAGAGATGATAGCGGGAGCACAGATACGCAGTATTTT
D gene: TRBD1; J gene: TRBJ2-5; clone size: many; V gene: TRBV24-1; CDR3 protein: CATSDTRQGQETQYF; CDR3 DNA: TGTGCCACCAGTGATACTAGACAGGGACAAGAGACCCAGTACTTC
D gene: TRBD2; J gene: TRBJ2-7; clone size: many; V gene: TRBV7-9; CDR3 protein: CAGGTSGRDEQYF; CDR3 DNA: TGTGCCGGGGGGACTAGCGGGAGGGACGAGCAGTACTTC
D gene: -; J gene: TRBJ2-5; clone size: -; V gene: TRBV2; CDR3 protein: CASSVGDGETQYF; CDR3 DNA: TGTGCCAGCAGTGTTGGCGACGGAGAGACCCAGTACTTC
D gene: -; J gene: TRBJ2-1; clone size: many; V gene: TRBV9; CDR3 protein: CASSVDPKGDEQFF; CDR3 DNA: TGTGCCAGCAGCGTAGACCCAAAAGGGGATGAGCAGTTCTTC
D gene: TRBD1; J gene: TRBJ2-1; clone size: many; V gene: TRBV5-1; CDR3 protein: CASSLGQGAYNEQFF; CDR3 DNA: TGCGCCAGCAGCCTGGGACAGGGAGCCTACAATGAGCAGTTCTTC
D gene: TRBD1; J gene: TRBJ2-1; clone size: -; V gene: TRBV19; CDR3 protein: CASKETDRGYNEQFF; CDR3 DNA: TGTGCCAGTAAGGAAACCGACAGGGGTTACAATGAGCAGTTCTTC
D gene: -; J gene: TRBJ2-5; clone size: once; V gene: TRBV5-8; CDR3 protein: CARGPGLGGRETQYF; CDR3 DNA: TGTGCCAGGGGCCCCGGGCTAGGGGGTCGGGAGACCCAGTACTTC
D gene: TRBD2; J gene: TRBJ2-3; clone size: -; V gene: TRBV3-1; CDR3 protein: CATTKQVGTSGNTRTDTQYF; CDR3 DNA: TGTGCCACCACCAAGCAGGTCGGGACTAGCGGGAACACACGCACAGATACGCAGTATTTT
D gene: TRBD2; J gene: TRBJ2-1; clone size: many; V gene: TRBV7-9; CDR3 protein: CASSLGTLAGGLRNEQFF; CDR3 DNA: TGTGCCAGCAGCTTAGGGACTCTGGCGGGGGGGCTTCGAAATGAGCAGTTCTTC
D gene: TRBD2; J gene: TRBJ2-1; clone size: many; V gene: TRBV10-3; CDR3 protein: CAISSLAGGYNEQFF; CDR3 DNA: TGTGCCATCAGTTCTCTAGCGGGAGGGTACAATGAGCAGTTCTTC
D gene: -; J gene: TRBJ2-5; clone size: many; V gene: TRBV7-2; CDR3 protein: CASSLPGYQETQYF; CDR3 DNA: TGTGCCAGCAGCTTGCCTGGGTACCAAGAGACCCAGTACTTC
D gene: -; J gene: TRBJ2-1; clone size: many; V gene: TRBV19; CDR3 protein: CASSRRDSYNEQFF; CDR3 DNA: TGTGCCAGTAGTAGGCGGGACTCCTACAATGAGCAGTTCTTC